The rows below give T cell receptor beta chains drawn from one sample of a study of T cells in Graves' hyperthyroidism and ophthalmopathy. TCRdb itself ran the multiplex PCR reads through MiXCR, one entry per CDR3 protein. Here the sample spans more than 300,000 distinct CDR3 sequences, around 15% being singletons. The sequenced material came from blood. These receptors all come from a woman in her thirties with Graves' ophthalmopathy. The CDR3 runs from the conserved cysteine through the conserved F or W. D genes are given only for firm matches. Part of the rows lack a size; the others show once, few, many or a class for expanded clones.

j_call v_call clone_size d_call cdr3_nt cdr3_aa
TRBJ1-2 TRBV24-1 few . TGTGCCACCAGTGGACGACAGACTCGTTATGGCTACACCTTC CATSGRQTRYGYTF
TRBJ2-3 TRBV11-2 many . TGTGCCAGCAGCTTAGAGGTTCCAGATACGCAGTATTTT CASSLEVPDTQYF
TRBJ2-7 TRBV28 many . TGTGCCACCTCCGAAGAGGGAGCGTCCTACGAGCAGTACTTC CATSEEGASYEQYF
TRBJ2-2 TRBV9 few . TGTGCCAGCAGCGACGGGACACTTAACACCGGGGAGCTGTTTTTT CASSDGTLNTGELFF
TRBJ2-7 TRBV12-3/TRBV12-4 many . TGTGCCAGCAGTTGGACTGCCGCTGAGCAGTACTTC CASSWTAAEQYF
TRBJ2-2 TRBV20-1 few . TGCAGTGCTTCCGCCCTTCTCAAGTCCCAGCTCGACACCGGGGAGCTGTTTTTT CSASALLKSQLDTGELFF
TRBJ1-1 TRBV7-3 many . TGTGCCAGCAGCCCCGGGGGATCTGGCCGAACTGAAGCTTTCTTT CASSPGGSGRTEAFF
TRBJ2-7 TRBV20-1 many TRBD1 TGCAGTGCTACAGGCGGGACAGGGGGCTACGAGCAGTACTTC CSATGGTGGYEQYF
TRBJ1-6 TRBV2 many . TGTGCCAGCAGTGAAGAAGGGGGACACAGCTCCTATAATTCACCCCTCCACTTT CASSEEGGHSSYNSPLHF
TRBJ2-1 TRBV19 . TRBD2 TGTGCCAGTAGTACTACGAAAGGACTAGCGGGGGGGCGATCCTACAATGAGCAGTTCTTC CASSTTKGLAGGRSYNEQFF
TRBJ1-4 TRBV5-1 . . TGCGCCAGCAGCTTGGGGCAGGGTCTTGATGAAAAACTGTTTTTT CASSLGQGLDEKLFF
TRBJ2-2 TRBV14 few . TGTGCCAGCAGCCAATTGGGTCACCGCGCGAACACCGGGGAGCTGTTTTTT CASSQLGHRANTGELFF
TRBJ2-7 TRBV9 . TRBD2 TGTGCCAGCAGTCCGGGAGGTGCCGAGCAGTACTTC CASSPGGAEQYF
TRBJ1-5 TRBV2 many . TGTGCCAGCAGTGGGGTGGGGGCGGGACAGCCCCAGCATTTT CASSGVGAGQPQHF
TRBJ2-2 TRBV11-2 many TRBD1 TGTGCCAGCAGCGGTACGGCCTGGGCAGGGGGTGACGGGGAGCTGTTTTTT CASSGTAWAGGDGELFF
TRBJ1-3 TRBV5-6 few . TGTGCCAGCAGCTTAGGACAGACCTTCTCTGGAAACACCATATATTTT CASSLGQTFSGNTIYF
TRBJ2-6 TRBV11-2 many TRBD1 TGTGCCAGCAGCTTGTGGGCCTTTGGGACAGTAAGCTCTGGGGCCAACGTCCTGACTTTC CASSLWAFGTVSSGANVLTF
TRBJ2-2 TRBV5-4 . TRBD1 TGTGCCAGCAGCTTCGAGGGGGCTTGGGACACCGGGGAGCTGTTTTTT CASSFEGAWDTGELFF
TRBJ1-1 TRBV19 many TRBD1 TGTGCCAGTAGCCAGGGGGTGTCGGCTTTCTTT CASSQGVSAFF
TRBJ2-5 TRBV3-1 few . TGTGCCAGCAGTCCCCGTGTCTCAGAGCAAGAGACCCAGTACTTC CASSPRVSEQETQYF
TRBJ1-2 TRBV28 few TRBD1 TGTGCCTCGGACCCAGGGGGCGACTATGGCTACACCTTC CASDPGGDYGYTF
TRBJ1-1 TRBV6-1 many TRBD1 TGTGCCAGCAAGAACAGGGGCACTGAAGCTTTCTTT CASKNRGTEAFF
TRBJ2-7 TRBV7-2 many . TGTGCCAGCAAACGGGACGTAGGGTCCTACGAGCAGTACTTC CASKRDVGSYEQYF
TRBJ2-7 TRBV20-1 many TRBD2 TGCAGTGCTACCCTCCAGGAAGCTAGCGGGGGAAGAGAGTCCTACGAGCAGTACTTC CSATLQEASGGRESYEQYF
TRBJ2-7 TRBV2 many . TGTGCCAGCAGGGCTTTAGGATACGAGCAGTACTTC CASRALGYEQYF
TRBJ2-7 TRBV10-3 many . TGTGCCATCAGGTCAGCGTTTCAGCGCTACGAGCAGTACTTC CAIRSAFQRYEQYF
TRBJ1-6 TRBV3-1 many . TGTGCCAGCAGCCACAGTAGGACAGCCTATAATTCACCCCTCCACTTT CASSHSRTAYNSPLHF
TRBJ1-1 TRBV27 . . TGTGCCAGCAGTTTATACAGGCCGGGCACTGAAGCTTTCTTT CASSLYRPGTEAFF
TRBJ1-1 TRBV19 few . TGTGCCAAGAACACAACAGGGAACACTGAAGCTTTCTTT CAKNTTGNTEAFF
TRBJ2-7 TRBV2 many . TGTGCCAGCAGTCTTACCCAAACCACGGCAACCTACGAGCAGTACTTC CASSLTQTTATYEQYF
TRBJ2-7 TRBV5-1 many . TGCGCCAGCAGCTTTGAAGCGGGCCCCTACGAGCAGTACTTC CASSFEAGPYEQYF
TRBJ2-3 TRBV20-1 . TRBD2 TGCAGTGTTCTTCCGACTAGCGGGAGTAAGTTCACAGATACGCAGTATTTT CSVLPTSGSKFTDTQYF
TRBJ2-5 TRBV7-3 . TRBD2 TGTGCCAGCAGCCCCAGCGGGACTAGCGGGATAAAGACCCAGTACTTC CASSPSGTSGIKTQYF
TRBJ2-3 TRBV2 many TRBD1 TGTGCCAGCAGAAGAGCCACGGGACAGTGGAGCACAGATACGCAGTATTTT CASRRATGQWSTDTQYF
TRBJ2-2 TRBV24-1 . . TGTGCCACCAGTGAAACAATTACCAACACCGGGGAGCTGTTTTTT CATSETITNTGELFF
TRBJ2-7 TRBV14 few TRBD1 TGTGCCAGCAGCCAAAGTGGGGACAGGGGGTTATACGAGCAGTACTTC CASSQSGDRGLYEQYF
TRBJ2-1 TRBV7-6 few TRBD2 TGTGCCAGCAGCTTAGAAGCGGCGGGGGGGTCCCATGAGCAGTTCTTC CASSLEAAGGSHEQFF
TRBJ2-1 TRBV19 many . TGTGCCAGTACATCTCCGAGGTCCTACAATGAGCAGTTCTTC CASTSPRSYNEQFF
TRBJ2-1 TRBV6-2/TRBV6-3 few TRBD1 TGTGCCAGCGTTAGGGACAGGGGTTTTAATGAGCAGTTCTTC CASVRDRGFNEQFF
TRBJ2-1 TRBV28 many TRBD2 TGTGCCAGCAGTAAAAAAGCGGGGGGGCCGGGTTACAAAAAGAATGAGCAGTTCTTC CASSKKAGGPGYKKNEQFF
TRBJ2-7 TRBV25-1 few TRBD1 TGTGCCAGCAAAGGGACAGGGCCTGGCGAGCAGTACTTC CASKGTGPGEQYF
TRBJ2-5 TRBV12-3/TRBV12-4 few TRBD2 TGTGCCAGCAGTTGGGCTAGCGGGTTTCAAGAGACCCAGTACTTC CASSWASGFQETQYF
TRBJ1-5 TRBV27 . . TGTGCCAGCAGTTTATCACCAGGGCCCAATCGGCCCCAGCATTTT CASSLSPGPNRPQHF
TRBJ2-1 TRBV2 . . . CASMTVAWGSYNDPFF
TRBJ1-1 TRBV5-1 many TRBD1 TGCGCCAGCAGACCCGGGACAGGGTTCATGAACACTGAAGCTTTCTTT CASRPGTGFMNTEAFF
TRBJ2-7 TRBV20-1 many . TGCAGTGCTAGAGATCCGGGCAGGAGTATCTACGAGCAGTACTTC CSARDPGRSIYEQYF
TRBJ1-1 TRBV5-1 many TRBD1 TGTGCCAGCCGACAGGGGAACACTGAAGCTTTCTTT CASRQGNTEAFF
TRBJ2-3 TRBV2 many TRBD2 TGTGCCAGCAGACCGCGGACTAGCGGGGGGACTCCGCAGTATTTT CASRPRTSGGTPQYF
TRBJ2-7 TRBV2 many . TGTGCCAGCATTCCTGCGGGCTTCCACGAGCAGTACTTC CASIPAGFHEQYF
TRBJ1-1 TRBV18 many . TGTGCCAGCGGCCAGGAGGTGAACACTGAAGCTTTCTTT CASGQEVNTEAFF
TRBJ2-3 TRBV27 many TRBD1 TGTGCCAGCAGTTTAGGGACAGGGGGGTTCGCAGATACGCAGTATTTT CASSLGTGGFADTQYF
TRBJ1-2 TRBV4-1 few . TGCGCCAGCAGCCCCGAAGGAGCCACTAACTATGGCTACACCTTC CASSPEGATNYGYTF